This T cell receptor beta chain was sequenced in a study of blood T cell repertoires in COVID-19 (dated by TCRdb to 2018 to 2021). Describing the broader study: The collaborator samples originated in the United States, Italy and Spain and spanned the acute and convalescent phases of COVID-19. The material from the prospective study consisted of cDNA or gDNA derived from T cells, B-cell-depleted T cells, or PBMCs. The dataset comprised deeply sampled blood TCRbeta repertoires from subjects exposed to, actively infected with, or recovered from COVID-19. A freely available public database, intended as a resource for researchers studying the immune response to SARS-CoV-2, is where the repertoires were released. Samples were obtained from the ongoing ImmuneRACE study (first 160 participants) and from 950 to 1,500 subjects provided by 6 global collaborators. The sample metadata nearly always contained a de-identified subject ID, COVID-19 status, age in years and sex. HLA class I and class II types, where available, came from metadata supplied by the sample provider rather than from assay-based typing. Study-level results and caveats: How much clinical and demographic metadata was included differed by source and by participant, and the metadata was provided uncurated.

Measured from the cysteine to the phenylalanine, the CDR3 is 14 residues long. Here the CDR3 DNA is all that survives: 42 bases in frame from base 1. The germline V gene supplies CDR1 MNHEY and CDR2 SVGAGI. Here V drops 5 bases and J drops 4 bases, and the junction holds 7 bases not matched to any gene. TCRbeta CDR3 regions were amplified from genomic DNA using the immunoSEQ Assay, a bias-controlled multiplex PCR. As for the authors' bioinformatics: The number of nucleated cells in each sample was estimated by amplification of reference gene primers within the assay. Sequence reads were collapsed and filtered to measure the absolute abundance of every unique TCRbeta CDR3 rearrangement. For each sample, productive Simpson clonality was calculated as the square root of Simpson's diversity index across productive rearrangements. TCRdb mirrors the immuneACCESS table, restricted to in-frame sequences. Some clones are absent from its copies; in checked studies, under half trace to an unresolved V gene, and the reason for the others is unknown. Clone size and V and J calls were adopted from that table, with D and trimming inferred from the DNA. The sample includes roughly 300,000 clones, with less than 90% observed a single time. The ten largest clones take up about 0.93% of the sample.

Enrolling through a virtual design, the prospective study's participants ranged in age from roughly 18 to 90 years and lived across 24 United States geographic areas. To assign participants to cohorts, the prospective study relied on clinical history that participants themselves reported in a screening survey and a study questionnaire. ImmuneRACE Cohort 3 recovered participants were defined by two consecutive negative NP/OP PCR tests, healthcare professional clearance, or symptom resolution. In the prospective study, whole blood, serum and a nasopharyngeal or oropharyngeal swab were collected from each participant by mobile phlebotomists. Over a roughly 2-month period, participants in the prospective study had the option of providing additional blood draws and questionnaires. Before DNA extraction, blood samples from the prospective study were shipped at room temperature or frozen. Details on this clone: It has no known antigen specificity. Nothing much larger sits one base from this clone, and base qualities are not available.

This clonotype originated in a woman aged 25 to 39 who had recovered from COVID-19. In this chain, TRBV6-5 is recombined with TRBJ1-1; 7 central nucleotides agree with TRBD1. Material: PBMCs or T cells enriched from blood (not recorded which). The encoded CDR3 is CASSTPGGSTEAFF. The sequenced DNA: TGTGCCAGCAGTACCCCAGGGGGGTCCACTGAAGCTTTCTTT.